The TCR beta chain under discussion was sequenced for a study of T cell responses to AZD1222 COVID-19 vaccine (TCRdb year 2021). Context from the whole study: A total of 230 to 250 trial participants underwent TCR sequencing, of whom 207 had received two doses of AZD1222 and approximately 26 had received two doses of the MenACWY control vaccine. Trial participants were enrolled by age into subgroups of 18-55, 56-69 and 70-plus years, and 148, 28 and 57 TCR-sequenced participants, respectively, were included in these subgroups. The research as a whole found: A significant rise in spike-specific TCR breadth and depth was observed after two AZD1222 doses relative to day 0 and relative to MenACWY recipients. Most participants were white British and females outnumbered males, and the authors suggested that clonal diversity may have been underestimated. Because no day 14 peak-response samples were available, the repertoires could be characterized only after the peak T cell response. Only 5 to 7 AZD1222 recipients were SARS-CoV-2 seropositive at baseline, limiting conclusions about previously exposed vaccinees. Nearly half of unique spike-specific TCRs reportedly recognized epitopes outside regions mutated in the B.1.351 and B.1.1.7 variants. The whole spike protein was spanned by vaccine-associated CD4 TCRs, and dominant responses were seen in regions 160-218 and 743-854. In the small 56-69-year group, the increase in depth fell short of significance, most likely because of low power.

This sample's time point label indicates: baseline before first vaccination. The sample's treatment or condition, from its label and the paper: meningococcal conjugate vaccine given as trial control. Samples from vaccinated people were obtained from the UK trials COV001 and COV002, which included a single-blind randomized controlled phase 2/3 trial of AZD1222 (ChAdOx1 nCoV-19) in healthy adults. For TCRbeta chain sequencing, PBMC samples from trial participants were taken at day 0 and at day 28 after the second dose. The CDR3 regions of human TCRbeta chains were subjected to immunosequencing. The authors processed their data as follows. TCRs in the repertoires were matched against a reference library of SARS-CoV-2-specific TCRs that had been generated with the MIRA antigen-specificity platform. Breadth was defined as the fraction of unique TCRs that were SARS-CoV-2-associated, and depth was defined as the fraction of total T cells that were SARS-CoV-2-associated. Using the MIRA data, each spike-specific TCR was mapped to the spike region that the TCR reacts to and placed in a CD4 or CD8 class. Log10-transformed breadth and depth values were compared by one-way ANOVA with Sidak's multiple comparisons tests. TCRdb limited this immuneACCESS table to in-frame rearrangements with V and J called. A share of clones is missing; checked studies link under half to unresolved V genes, and the rest is unexplained. That table furnishes V, J and clone size, whereas the DNA furnished D and trimming. For this sample the table gives more than 95,000 clones, of which approximately 85% were detected only once. The biggest ten clones account for under 4.5% of the sample.

The CDR3 runs 15 amino acids, cysteine and phenylalanine included. Here the CDR3 DNA is all that survives: 45 bases in frame from base 1. Sequences LNHDA (CDR1) and SQIVND (CDR2) are obtained from the germline V gene (reference sequence). About this clone: Its cognate antigen has yet to be identified. Compared with germline, one end of the junction differs, possibly owing to a read error.

The sequence is built from TRBV19 and TRBJ1-1; the D gene identity is not certain. This receptor was taken from an adult in good health. The sequencing used peripheral blood, collected on day 0 of MenACWY control vaccination. The CDR3 amino acid sequence is: CASCMDGGMNTEAFF. In nucleotides, the sequence is TGTGCCAGTTGTATGGACGGCGGGATGAACACTGAAGCTTTCTTT.